This T cell receptor beta chain derives from a study of shared clonotypes between healthy human individuals. Overall study context: The plates for each donor numbered three CD4 naive, three CD4 memory, two CD8 naive and one CD8 memory. The study's findings and limits: The represented genetic and exposure-history diversity was limited by the small number of donors. On the whole, naive subsets had larger estimated richness than memory subsets had.

The method was immunoSEQ multiplex PCR; TCRdb's version includes in-frame clones alone and lacks a portion of them. In the table there are a few million clones, more than 80% of which are singletons. A CD45RA+ naive subset and a CD45RA-negative memory subset were split from CD4+ cells. Remarks on this clone: Antigen: not known.

The CDR3 is 14 amino acids. Germline CDR1 and CDR2: SGHAT and FQNNGV. V dropped 5 bases and J dropped 4 bases, with 12 bases sitting between them. The sequenced sample consisted of naive CD4+ T cells from PBMCs. Subset defined: CD45RA+ positively selected. V is TRBV11-2 and J is TRBJ1-5; no reliable D call. The receptor comes from a man younger than 35 in good health. Some clones in this sample may be carry-over from other donors' samples. The CDR3 loop reads CASSRRATNQPQHF. Here the CDR3 DNA reads TGTGCCAGCAGCCGACGTGCCACAAATCAGCCCCAGCATTTT.